This TCR beta chain comes out of a study of T cells expressing NK-cell markers. TCRdb processed the 5' RACE reads again and assigns one entry to each CDR3 protein, with no DNA. The sample has about 400,000 distinct CDR3 sequences, and its top ten clones hold approximately 11%. The CDR3 totals 14 residues. Per the germline V gene, CDR1 is MNHEY and CDR2 is SVGEGT. The rearrangement links TRBV6-2 or TRBV6-3 to TRBJ2-1; TCRdb's assignment of TRBD2 cannot be checked, as there is no DNA. This receptor was identified in a woman aged 50 to 60 in good health. Material: blood T cells: a sorted CD56 or NKG2C T cell subset, CD4+ or CD8+ T cells, or bulk PBMC T cells (not recorded which). CDR3 protein: CASSSYSEYNEQFF.